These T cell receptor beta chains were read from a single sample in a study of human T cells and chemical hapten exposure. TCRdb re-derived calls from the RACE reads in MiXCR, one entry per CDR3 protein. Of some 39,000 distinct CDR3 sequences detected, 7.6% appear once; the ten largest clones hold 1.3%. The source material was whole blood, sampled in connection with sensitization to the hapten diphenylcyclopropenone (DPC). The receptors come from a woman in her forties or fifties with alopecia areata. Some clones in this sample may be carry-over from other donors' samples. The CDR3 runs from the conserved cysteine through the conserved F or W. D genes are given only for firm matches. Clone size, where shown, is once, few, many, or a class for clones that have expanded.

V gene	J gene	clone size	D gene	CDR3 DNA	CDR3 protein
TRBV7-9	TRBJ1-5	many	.	TGTGCCAGCTCGCCGGGGCTGGGTTGGCCCCAGCATTTT	CASSPGLGWPQHF
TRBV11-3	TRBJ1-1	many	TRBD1	TGTGCCAGCAGCCCCCGGACAGGGCAGACTGAAGCTTTCTTT	CASSPRTGQTEAFF
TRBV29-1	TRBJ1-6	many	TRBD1	TGCAGCGTCGGACAGGCGGTAAATTCACCCCTCCACTTT	CSVGQAVNSPLHF
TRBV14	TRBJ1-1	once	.	TGTGCCAGCAGCCTCACTTTGACCACTGAAGCTTTCTTT	CASSLTLTTEAFF
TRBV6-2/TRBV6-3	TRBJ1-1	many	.	TGTGCCAGCAGTCGAAGGACTGGGGGAGAAGCTTTCTTT	CASSRRTGGEAFF
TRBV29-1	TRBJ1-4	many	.	TGCAGCGGAACCGACAGGTTGGGTCAAAAACTGTTTTTT	CSGTDRLGQKLFF
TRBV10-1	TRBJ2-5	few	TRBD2	TGCGCCAGCAGCCCCCAGCGGGAGGGTGTAGAGACCCAGTACTTC	CASSPQREGVETQYF
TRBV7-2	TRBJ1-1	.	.	TGTGCCAGCAGCCGGGGGGTAAACGCTGAAGCTTTCTTT	CASSRGVNAEAFF
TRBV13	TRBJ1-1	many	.	TGTGCCAGCAGCGCTACAGCGAGGACTGAAGCTTTCTTT	CASSATARTEAFF
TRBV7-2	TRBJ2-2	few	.	TGTGCCAGCAGCTTAGCGGCTATGAACACCGGGGAGCTGTTTTTT	CASSLAAMNTGELFF
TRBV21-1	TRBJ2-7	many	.	TGTGCCAGCAGCAAAGCGATACGGATAAGCTCCTACGAGCAGTACTTC	CASSKAIRISSYEQYF
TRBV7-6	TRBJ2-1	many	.	TGTGCCAGCAGCCCATCCGGCGTTAGCGGAGAGCAGTTCTTC	CASSPSGVSGEQFF
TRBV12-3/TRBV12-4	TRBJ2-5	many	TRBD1	TGTGCCAGCAGTTCAGCCAGGACAGGGATAGGAGAGACCCAGTACTTC	CASSSARTGIGETQYF
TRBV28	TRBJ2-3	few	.	TGTGCCAGCAGTTTCCTCCTTGGCAGCACAGATACGCAGTATTTT	CASSFLLGSTDTQYF
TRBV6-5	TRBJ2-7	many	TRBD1	TGTGCCAGCAGTTACTCAAGGGACAGGGAGGAGCAGTACTTC	CASSYSRDREEQYF
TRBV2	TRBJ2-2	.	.	TGTGCCAGCCGAGTCCAGGGCGCCGGGGAGCTGTTTTTT	CASRVQGAGELFF
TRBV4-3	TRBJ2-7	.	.	TGCGCCAGCAGCCAAGACCGGACGTTCTCCTACGAGCAGTACTTC	CASSQDRTFSYEQYF
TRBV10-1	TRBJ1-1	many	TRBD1	TGCGCCAGCAGTGCCCGAGGGGGCGGCACTGAAGCTTTCTTT	CASSARGGGTEAFF
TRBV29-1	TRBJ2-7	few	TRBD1	TGCAGCGTTCAAAAGGGACAGGGGTCCGAGCAGTACTTC	CSVQKGQGSEQYF
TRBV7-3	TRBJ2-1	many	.	TGTGCCAGCAGCGCAAGCTCGGGACGCAATGAGCAGTTCTTC	CASSASSGRNEQFF
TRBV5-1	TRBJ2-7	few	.	TGCGCCAGCAGCTTGCGGGGAGCGACATACGAGCAGTACTTC	CASSLRGATYEQYF
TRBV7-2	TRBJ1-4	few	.	TGTGCCAGCAGCTTAGAGGCGGATAATGAAAAACTGTTTTTT	CASSLEADNEKLFF
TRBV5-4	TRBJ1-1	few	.	TGTGCCAGCAGCACTGATCCGAACACTGAAGCTTTCTTT	CASSTDPNTEAFF
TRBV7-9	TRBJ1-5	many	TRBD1	TGTGCCAGCAGCTTAGTCGGCCCAGGGGGAGATCAGCCCCAGCATTTT	CASSLVGPGGDQPQHF
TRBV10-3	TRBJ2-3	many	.	TGTGCCATCAGTGATTCCAAAGGGGGTCAGGATACGCAGTATTTT	CAISDSKGGQDTQYF
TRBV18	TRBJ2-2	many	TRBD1	TGTGCCAGCTCACCATTTCAAGTGACAGGGAGGAACACCGGGGAGCTGTTTTTT	CASSPFQVTGRNTGELFF
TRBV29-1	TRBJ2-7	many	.	TGCAGCGTTGGACTAATAGGGACCACGGGCGAGCAGTACTTC	CSVGLIGTTGEQYF
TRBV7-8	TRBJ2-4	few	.	TGTGCCAGCAGCTTATATGGGGTAGAGGGAAACATTCAGTACTTC	CASSLYGVEGNIQYF
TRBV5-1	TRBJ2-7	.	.	TGCGCCAGCAGCTCTCGACCTGACAGAGACGAGCAGTACTTC	CASSSRPDRDEQYF
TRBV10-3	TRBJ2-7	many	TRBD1	TGTGCCATCAGTGAGGGACAGGCCAAAAATTCCTACGAGCAGTACTTC	CAISEGQAKNSYEQYF
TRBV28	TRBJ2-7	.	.	TGTGCCAGCAGTGGACAGCTCTACGAGCAGTACTTC	CASSGQLYEQYF
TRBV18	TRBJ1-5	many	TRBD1	TGTGCCAGCTCCCAAATACAGACAGGGTCGGGGCAGCCCCAGCATTTT	CASSQIQTGSGQPQHF
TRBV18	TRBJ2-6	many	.	TGTGCCAGCTCACCTGCCGCGGGGATTGGTGGGGCCAACGTCCTGACTTTC	CASSPAAGIGGANVLTF
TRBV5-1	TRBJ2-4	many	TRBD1	TGCGCCAGCAGCCCCGGGACAGGGGCCAAAAACATTCAGTACTTC	CASSPGTGAKNIQYF
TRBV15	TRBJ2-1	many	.	TGTGCCACCAGCAGACAGGGCTACAATGAGCAGTTCTTC	CATSRQGYNEQFF
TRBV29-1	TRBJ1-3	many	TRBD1	TGCAGCGCGGTGGGATGGACAGGCGGAAACACCATATATTTT	CSAVGWTGGNTIYF
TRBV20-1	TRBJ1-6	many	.	TGCAGTGCTAGAGATATAGGGCAAAACTATAATTCACCCCTCCACTTT	CSARDIGQNYNSPLHF
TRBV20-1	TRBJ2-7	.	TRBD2	TGCAGTGCTAGTAGGACTAGCGGTTTTCCTTACGAGCAGTACTTC	CSASRTSGFPYEQYF
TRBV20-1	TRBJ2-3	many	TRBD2	TGCAGTGCTAAAAAGCGGGAGGTACTAGGCACAGATACGCAGTATTTT	CSAKKREVLGTDTQYF
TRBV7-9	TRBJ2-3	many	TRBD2	TGTGCCAGCAGCCCTTCGGGAGGTGGGATGACAGATACGCAGTATTTT	CASSPSGGGMTDTQYF
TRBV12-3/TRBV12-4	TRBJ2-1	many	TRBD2	TGTGCCAGCAGTCCTCGGACTAGCACCCGCTACAATGAGCAGTTCTTC	CASSPRTSTRYNEQFF
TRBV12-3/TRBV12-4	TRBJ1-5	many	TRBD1	TGTGCCAGCAGTTTAGGACAGGGACCCCAGCATTTT	CASSLGQGPQHF
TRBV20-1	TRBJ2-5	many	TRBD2	TGCAGTGCTAGGACTAGCGGGAGGGGCCCGGGATGGACCCAGTACTTC	CSARTSGRGPGWTQYF
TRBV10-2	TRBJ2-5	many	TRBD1	TGCGCCACCCGGGACAGGGGGCTTGAGACCCAGTACTTC	CATRDRGLETQYF
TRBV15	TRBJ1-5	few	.	TGTGCCACCAGCAGGGCTCATCAGCCCCAGCATTTT	CATSRAHQPQHF
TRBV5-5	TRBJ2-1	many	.	TGTGCCAGCAGCTTGGGTTACAGGGTGGGCAATGAGCAGTTCTTC	CASSLGYRVGNEQFF
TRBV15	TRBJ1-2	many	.	TGTGCCACCAGCAGGACTTTCGGGGAAACCTATGGCTACACCTTC	CATSRTFGETYGYTF
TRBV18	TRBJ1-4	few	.	TGTGCCAGCTCGTCAGGGGCCATTAATGAAAAACTGTTTTTT	CASSSGAINEKLFF
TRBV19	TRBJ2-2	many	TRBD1	TGTGCCAGTAGTCCGCGGACAGGGATTCCGAACACCGGGGAGCTGTTTTTT	CASSPRTGIPNTGELFF
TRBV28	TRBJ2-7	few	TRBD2	TGTGCCAGCACTCGCCCGGGGACTAGCGGATACGAGCAGTACTTC	CASTRPGTSGYEQYF
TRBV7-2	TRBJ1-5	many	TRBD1	TGTGCCAGCAGTCAGGAGACAGGGGTCCGCAATCAGCCCCAGCATTTT	CASSQETGVRNQPQHF
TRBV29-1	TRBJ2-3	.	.	TGCAGCGTGAAAGTCTCCGGCGCAGATACGCAGTATTTT	CSVKVSGADTQYF